One and the same sample provided the 23 T cell receptor beta chains below, sequenced in a study of OX40 agonist ivuxolimab in advanced cancers. Some clones are missing from TCRdb's copy, which holds only in-frame ones; the method was immunoSEQ multiplex PCR. The sample yields over 70,000 clones, approximately 91% seen once. Sequenced material: CD4+ or CD8+ T cells sorted from blood, taken in a trial of the OX40 agonist ivuxolimab. Receptor source: an adult with an advanced solid tumor such as melanoma, head and neck, liver or kidney cancer.

This clone was seen just once. The chain combines TRBV15 with TRBJ2-5; no firm D call. Trimming cost V 0 bases and J 3 bases, with 8 bases left between them. Germline V gene data show CDR1 as LNHNV and CDR2 as YYDKDF (reference sequence). CDR3 length: 14 residues. The CDR3 loop reads CATSRDRSKETQYF. The CDR3 region has the DNA TGTGCCACCAGCAGAGATCGCAGTAAAGAGACCCAGTACTTC.

A word on this clone: Other DNA sequences in the sample encode the same CDR3. The genes are TRBV5-1 and TRBJ2-7; 7 nucleotides match TRBD1. The CDR3 totals 12 residues. V shed 2 bases and J 5 bases; nucleotides not matched to a gene: 1. CDR1 is SGHRS and CDR2 is YFSETQ in the germline V gene. Here the CDR3 DNA reads TGCGCCAGCAGCTTAGGGGGCCACGAGCAGTACTTC. Amino acids: CASSLGGHEQYF.

The rearrangement joins TRBV28 to TRBJ1-4; TRBD1 agrees at 9 bases. The CDR3 runs 17 residues. Germline CDR1 and CDR2: MDHEN and SYDVKM. J gave up 2 bases and V 4 bases, and 8 bases lay outside the gene matches. CDR3 sequence (DNA): TGTGCCAGCAGTTCAGGCGGACAGGGGTATACTAATGAAAAACTGTTTTTT. Translated, it gives CASSSGGQGYTNEKLFF.

The V and J genes are TRBV5-6 and TRBJ2-7; D is uncertain. Germline lookup yields CDR1 SGHDT and CDR2 YYEEEE. The CDR3 sequence is 15 residues long. Trimming shortened V by 2 bases and J by 3 bases, and 15 bases separated the two germline ends. The CDR3, as DNA: TGTGCCAGCAGCTTTGGGCCAGAGCGTTACTACGAGCAGTACTTC. Translated: CASSFGPERYYEQYF.

The chain combines TRBV5-1 with TRBJ2-3; 13 bases map to TRBD2. CDR3 length equals 16 residues. Germline CDR1 and CDR2: SGHRS and YFSETQ. The J segment lost 4 bases and the V segment lost 4 bases, leaving 6 bases of the junction unmatched. CDR3 nucleotide sequence: TGCGCCAGCAGCCTCACTAGCGGGAGGGTGTCAGATACGCAGTATTTT. Protein: CASSLTSGRVSDTQYF.

The gene calls are TRBV7-2 and TRBJ2-3; 14 bases are a match to TRBD2. The germline gives CDR1 SGHTA, CDR2 FQGNSA. V shed 6 bases, J shed 3 bases, and the junction held 8 bases outside the gene matches. CDR3 length equals 17 residues. CDR3 protein: CASRRGTSGSLTDTQYF. CDR3 coding DNA: TGTGCCAGCAGAAGGGGGACTAGCGGGAGTCTAACAGATACGCAGTATTTT.

This clone was seen just once. CDR3 bases: TGTGCCAGCAGTTTGTGGACTAGCGGGAGATCCCAAGAGACCCAGTACTTC. It specifies CASSLWTSGRSQETQYF. The gene calls are TRBV28 and TRBJ2-5; the match to TRBD2 covers 13 bases. Germline V lookup: CDR1 MDHEN, CDR2 SYDVKM. The CDR3 has 17 amino acids. V shed 3 bases and J 1 base; nucleotides not matched to a gene: 5.

The genes are TRBV19 and TRBJ2-2; 7 nucleotides match TRBD1. This CDR3 is 15 amino acids long. CDR1 and CDR2 from the germline V gene are LNHDA and SQIVND (reference sequence). V was clipped by 6 bases and J by 0 bases; unmatched bases: 4. CDR3 sequence (DNA): TGTGCCAGTAGCTCCGGGACAGCGAACACCGGGGAGCTGTTTTTT. Its translation: CASSSGTANTGELFF.

The rearrangement links TRBV5-4 to TRBJ1-1; D perhaps matches TRBD1 (5 bases). Germline loops: CDR1 SGHNT, CDR2 YYREEE (reference sequence). This CDR3 has 14 amino acids. The ends were cut back, 2 bases at V and 0 bases at J, with 8 bases in the middle. CDR3 in amino acids: CASSFGGVNTEAFF. The CDR3 nucleotides are TGTGCCAGCAGCTTTGGGGGTGTGAACACTGAAGCTTTCTTT.

This chain joins TRBV4-1 and TRBJ1-5; D perhaps matches TRBD1 (6 bases). V was clipped by 5 bases and J by 4 bases, with 21 bases between them. The CDR3 totals 17 residues. The V gene's germline CDR1 is MGHRA and CDR2 YSYEKL. The CDR3 region has the DNA TGCGCCAGCAGCTTCTCTGACAGGTGGGGGGGGAATCAGCCCCAGCATTTT. Its translation: CASSFSDRWGGNQPQHF.

Concerning this clone itself: Germline and junction disagree at one end, which may indicate a read error. DNA of the CDR3: TGTGCCAGCAGCTACCGACTAGCGGTCCGGGGGCACTTC. It yields the protein CASSYRLAVRGHF. The V and J genes are TRBV6-5 and TRBJ2-7, with 9 nucleotides matching TRBD2. The CDR3 is made up of 13 amino acids. The germline gives CDR1 MNHEY, CDR2 SVGAGI.

The chain uses TRBV11-2 and TRBJ2-2; D not resolved. V was clipped by 1 base and J by 3 bases, with 6 bases between them. CDR1 SGHAT and CDR2 FQNNGV come from the germline V gene. The CDR3 sequence is 14 residues long. The DNA for the CDR3 is TGTGCCAGCAGCTTAGGATTGCACACCGGGGAGCTGTTTTTT. Amino acids: CASSLGLHTGELFF.

About this clone itself: Distinct nucleotide sequences in the sample also encode this CDR3. The gene calls are TRBV5-1 and TRBJ1-1; tentative D call: TRBD1 (6 bases). V was trimmed by 4 bases and J by 1 base, leaving 11 bases between them. This CDR3 is built from 14 residues. Germline V gives CDR1 SGHRS, CDR2 YFSETQ. The CDR3 bases are TGCGCCAGCAGCCCGGGACATCAGAACACTGAAGCTTTCTTT. Translation: CASSPGHQNTEAFF. The full variable domain, rest sourced from reference TRBV5-1 and TRBJ1-1, is KAGVTQTPRYLIKTRGQQVTLSCSPISGHRSVSWYQQTPGQGLQFLFEYFSETQRNKGNFPGRFSGRQFSNSRSEMNVSTLELGDSALYLCASSPGHQNTEAFFGQGTRLTVV.

The rearrangement links TRBV19 to TRBJ2-7; D unclear. V shed 6 bases and J shed 1 base, with 16 bases lying between them. Germline-derived CDR1 and CDR2 are LNHDA and SQIVND (reference sequence). The CDR3 sequence is 15 residues long. The CDR3 nucleotides are TGTGCCAGTAGAGAGACGAATCCCGGATCCTACGAGCAGTACTTC. Encoded protein: CASRETNPGSYEQYF.

This chain joins TRBV6-1 and TRBJ2-1; no clear D. The CDR3 spans 15 residues. CDR1 and CDR2 (germline): MNHNS, SASEGT. The V end was cut by 4 bases, the J end by 0 bases, with 10 bases between. The CDR3 nucleotides are TGTGCCAGCAGTGTAGACAATCACTCCTACAATGAGCAGTTCTTC. It encodes CASSVDNHSYNEQFF.

This chain joins TRBV14 and TRBJ1-3; TRBD1 might be the D (5 bases). The CDR3 covers 17 residues. V lost 4 bases and J 0 bases, leaving 16 bases between the germline ends. Looked up from germline, CDR1 is SGHDN and CDR2 is FVKESK. Written as DNA, the CDR3 is TGTGCCAGCAGCCCAAGCCAGGGTTTCGGCTCTGGAAACACCATATATTTT. As protein: CASSPSQGFGSGNTIYF.

The chain has TRBV18 and TRBJ2-2; 7 bases are shared with TRBD1. The CDR3 contains 16 residues. The junction had 1 base not matched to a gene; V was cut back by 0 bases and J by 0 bases. Germline-derived CDR1 and CDR2 are KGHSH and LQKENI. CDR3 DNA: TGTGCCAGCTCACCACCAGGGGGCCCGAACACCGGGGAGCTGTTTTTT. Protein: CASSPPGGPNTGELFF.

This chain connects TRBV28 to TRBJ2-7; 7 bases match TRBD2. This CDR3 has 13 amino acids. J lost 3 bases, V lost 5 bases, and 4 bases had no gene match. Germline values: CDR1 MDHEN, CDR2 SYDVKM. The CDR3 sequence is CASSIGGSYEQYF. Here the CDR3 DNA reads TGTGCCAGCAGTATAGGCGGGAGCTACGAGCAGTACTTC.

Only one count was recorded for this clone. The chain couples TRBV27 to TRBJ2-7, with 9 bases matching TRBD1. CDR1 is MNHEY and CDR2 is SMNVEV in the germline V gene (reference sequence). The CDR3 spans 15 residues. Trimming cost V 3 bases and J 2 bases; bases outside gene matches: 5. The CDR3 region has the DNA TGTGCCAGCAGTTTTACAGGGGGCAACACCTACGAGCAGTACTTC. Amino acids: CASSFTGGNTYEQYF.

The CDR3 is CASSTDRVGGYTF. The CDR3 nucleotides are TGTGCCAGCAGCACGGACAGGGTTGGAGGCTACACCTTC. This rearrangement joins TRBV5-4 to TRBJ1-2; TRBD1 matches at 8 bases. Germline values: CDR1 SGHNT, CDR2 YYREEE (reference sequence). The CDR3 spans 13 residues. J was trimmed by 8 bases and V by 4 bases; bases with no gene match: 7.

The chain joins TRBV19 to TRBJ2-1; TRBD1 matches 7 bases. V lost 6 bases and J lost 1; bases outside the gene matches: 3. Germline V lookup: CDR1 LNHDA, CDR2 SQIVND (reference sequence). CDR3 length equals 14 residues. The DNA for the CDR3 is TGTGCCAGTAGACCGGGACAGTCCTACAATGAGCAGTTCTTC. This sequence encodes CASRPGQSYNEQFF.

This chain links TRBV7-3 with TRBJ2-4, with a possible D match to TRBD1 (5 bases). CDR1 is SGHTA, CDR2 FQGTGA, per germline. This CDR3 is built from 14 residues. V was cut by 5 bases and J by 3 bases, with 11 bases left in between. Here the CDR3 DNA reads TGTGCCAGCAGCCAGGGCGGCAGCAAAAACATTCAGTACTTC. It encodes CASSQGGSKNIQYF.

J is TRBJ1-2 and V is TRBV14; no clear D gene. The CDR3 consists of 12 residues. Germline V CDR1 and CDR2: SGHDN, FVKESK. Trimming took off 1 base at V and 8 bases at J, with 8 bases between the two ends. CDR3 amino acids: CASSQVKVGYTF. CDR3 in DNA: TGTGCCAGCAGCCAAGTGAAAGTGGGCTACACCTTC.